The next 28 T cell receptor beta chains were all read from a single sample in a study of cytomegalovirus exposure and HLA in healthy donors. The PCR contained 60 Vbeta and 13 Jbeta primers. Generated by immunoSEQ multiplex PCR, the TCRdb table keeps only in-frame clones and is missing some. In the table there are some 130,000 clones, 70% to 80% of which are singletons. Sequenced sample: PBMCs. The receptors were sampled from a man in his forties in good health and CMV-seropositive.

A single count supports this clone. The DNA for the CDR3 is TGTGCCAGCAGTCCACAGGGCATCCCCTACGAGCAGTACTTC. Its translation is CASSPQGIPYEQYF. J is TRBJ2-5 and V is TRBV27, with D possibly TRBD1 on 6 matching bases. The J call is uncertain, as TRBJ2-7 better fits the DNA end. Germline V CDR1 and CDR2: MNHEY, SMNVEV (reference sequence). The CDR3 loop spans 14 amino acids.

The chain employs TRBV5-4 and TRBJ1-1; D possibly corresponds to TRBD1 (6 bases). Trimming pared 1 base from V and 4 bases from J, leaving 11 bases between. The CDR3 is 14 amino acids. Germline V lookup: CDR1 SGHNT, CDR2 YYREEE (reference sequence). This CDR3 is CASSLKQGLTEAFF. CDR3 nucleotide sequence: TGTGCCAGCAGCTTGAAACAGGGCCTCACTGAAGCTTTCTTT.

The chain links TRBV19 to TRBJ1-1, with D perhaps matching TRBD1 (5 bases). Trimming removed 4 bases at V and 7 bases at J, with 13 bases between. The CDR3 extends over 13 amino acids. CDR1 and CDR2 from the germline V gene are LNHDA and SQIVND (reference sequence). The CDR3 loop reads CASSTSGIFEAFF. DNA of the CDR3: TGTGCCAGTAGTACTTCAGGGATCTTTGAAGCTTTCTTT.

The chain carries TRBV4-1 and TRBJ2-3; unclear D gene. This CDR3 spans 16 amino acids. V was shortened by 2 bases and J by 2 bases, with 14 bases between the two germline ends. Per the germline V gene, CDR1 is MGHRA and CDR2 is YSYEKL. The CDR3 reads CASSQYQAAHTDTQYF. CDR3 DNA: TGCGCCAGCAGCCAATACCAGGCAGCCCACACAGATACGCAGTATTTT.

This clone was recorded only once. The junction differs from germline at one of its ends, possibly a read error. The CDR3 spells CSSSLGTSGSYEQYF. The CDR3 coding sequence is TGTTCCAGCAGCTTAGGGACTAGCGGCTCCTACGAGCAGTACTTC. The rearrangement joins TRBV7-9 to TRBJ2-7, with 11 bases that match TRBD2. This CDR3 is 15 amino acids long. Looked up from germline, CDR1 is SEHNR and CDR2 is FQNEAQ (reference sequence).

The chain combines TRBV6-1 with TRBJ1-5, with D perhaps matching TRBD1 (6 bases). This CDR3 contains 13 residues. V was cut by 6 bases and J by 4 bases, with 10 bases left in between. Germline values: CDR1 MNHNS, CDR2 SASEGT. CDR3 loop: CASSRQANQPQHF. The DNA of the CDR3 is TGTGCCAGCAGCCGACAGGCTAATCAGCCCCAGCATTTT.

This sequence joins TRBV19 and TRBJ1-5; a possible D gene is TRBD1 (5 bases). The CDR3 has 14 amino acids. CDR1 is LNHDA and CDR2 is SQIVND in the germline V gene (reference sequence). Trimming cost V 4 bases and J 4 bases, with 11 bases left between them. CDR3 sequence reads: CASSKGGANQPQHF. Here the CDR3 DNA reads TGTGCCAGTAGTAAGGGCGGGGCTAATCAGCCCCAGCATTTT.

CDR3 protein: CASTGQAYNEQFF. CDR3 DNA sequence: TGTGCCAGTACGGGACAGGCCTACAATGAGCAGTTCTTC. The chain is built from TRBV2 and TRBJ2-1; TRBD1 agrees at 8 bases. The germline V gene has CDR1 SNHLY and CDR2 FYNNEI. There are 13 residues in the CDR3. V was clipped by 9 bases and J by 2 bases; unmatched bases: 3.

The CDR3 DNA sequence: TGTGCCAGCAGCTCAACCGGACAGGGGTTGGCCTACGAGCAGTACTTC. It specifies CASSSTGQGLAYEQYF. The V call is TRBV28, the J call TRBJ2-7; 9 bases match TRBD1. The CDR3 totals 16 residues. V lost 6 bases, J lost 2 bases, and 11 bases stayed unmatched. Germline values: CDR1 MDHEN, CDR2 SYDVKM.

The V and J genes are TRBV29-1 and TRBJ1-1; a weak D match, TRBD1 (6 bases). V dropped 7 bases and J dropped 5 bases, with 20 bases sitting between them. The CDR3 extends over 14 amino acids. Germline V gene data show CDR1 as SQVTM and CDR2 as ANQGSEA. Here the CDR3 reads CSAQGGRGGTEAFF. DNA of the CDR3: TGCAGCGCCCAAGGAGGTAGGGGGGGAACTGAAGCTTTCTTT.

This chain joins TRBV29-1 and TRBJ2-7, with a possible D match to TRBD1 (5 bases). CDR3 length: 12 amino acids. Germline-derived CDR1 and CDR2 are SQVTM and ANQGSEA. Trimming stripped 2 bases from V and 6 bases from J, with 11 bases between. CDR3 amino acids: CSVEIRVVEQYF. Written as DNA, the CDR3 is TGCAGCGTTGAAATCAGGGTGGTCGAGCAGTACTTC.

This clone was detected only once. The J gene is TRBJ2-7, the V gene TRBV7-6; D may be TRBD2 (5 bases). The CDR3 consists of 12 residues. Germline V gene lookup returns CDR1 SGHVS and CDR2 FNYEAQ. V lost 5 bases and J lost 3, with 8 bases in between. The DNA of the CDR3 is TGTGCCAGCAGCCGAGGGCACTACGAGCAGTACTTC. Amino acid sequence: CASSRGHYEQYF. Complete variable domain (other parts from reference TRBV7-6 and TRBJ2-7): GAGVSQSPRYKVTKRGQDVALRCDPISGHVSLYWYRQALGQGPEFLTYFNYEAQQDKSGLPNDRFSAERPEGSISTLTIQRTEQRDSAMYRCASSRGHYEQYFGPGTRLTVT.

The chain couples TRBV5-4 to TRBJ2-6; 9 bases are a match to TRBD2. V trimming: 4 bases; J trimming: 2 bases; junction bases outside the gene matches: 7. The CDR3 sequence is 17 residues long. CDR1 is SGHNT and CDR2 is YYREEE in the germline V gene (reference sequence). CDR3 loop: CASSTGLAIAGANVLTF. The CDR3 nucleotides read TGTGCCAGCAGCACCGGACTAGCGATCGCTGGGGCCAACGTCCTGACTTTC. Based on the CDR3 plus reference TRBV5-4 and TRBJ2-6, the full variable domain is ETGVTQSPTHLIKTRGQQVTLRCSSQSGHNTVSWYQQALGQGPQFIFQYYREEENGRGNFPPRFSGLQFPNYSSELNVNALELDDSALYLCASSTGLAIAGANVLTFGAGSRLTVL.

The V and J genes are TRBV2 and TRBJ1-6; D unclear. Germline V gene sequence: CDR1 SNHLY, CDR2 FYNNEI. This CDR3 is 16 amino acids long. Trimming shortened V by 6 bases and J by 11 bases, and 23 bases separated the two germline ends. The CDR3 coding sequence is TGTGCCAGCAGCGCCCGGGCCCCGGGCGGGTCTACACCCCTCCACTTT. Its translation is CASSARAPGGSTPLHF.

This clone occurred once. Without the conserved terminal phenylalanine or tryptophan, this CDR3 likely stems from a read error. The DNA is omitted, as the CDR3 cannot be located on it reliably, and the CDR3 follows TCRdb's listing. The rearrangement joins TRBV20-1 to TRBJ2-7; TRBD2 is the table's D call, not checked against the DNA. The CDR3 has 11 amino acids, counting both end residues. Germline assignment: CDR1 DFQATT and CDR2 SNEGSKA (reference sequence). The CDR3 protein is CSAPLTSGSLL.

This clone has a single count. An end of the junction differs from the germline gene, which may be a read error. The CDR3 is CASSLSGGRPLHF. As DNA, the CDR3 is TGTGCTAGCAGCTTATCAGGGGGTCGTCCCCTCCACTTT. The chain carries TRBV7-7 and TRBJ1-6; TRBD1 matches at 7 bases. CDR1 and CDR2 from the germline V gene are SSHAT and FNYEAQ (reference sequence). The CDR3 is made up of 13 amino acids.

The chain has TRBV28 and TRBJ1-3; D gene unclear. Trimming stripped 6 bases from V and 4 bases from J, with 4 bases between. Germline values: CDR1 MDHEN, CDR2 SYDVKM. The CDR3 extends over 11 amino acids. The CDR3 sequence: CASSPGNTIYF. CDR3 DNA: TGTGCCAGCAGCCCAGGAAACACCATATATTTT.

The chain combines TRBV10-2 with TRBJ2-5; D uncertain. Germline V gene data show CDR1 as WSHSY and CDR2 as SAAADI. CDR3 length: 13 amino acids. Trimming took off 2 bases at V and 5 bases at J, with 9 bases between the two ends. DNA for the CDR3: TGCGCCAGCAGTGAGCCCCCCGGGGAGACCCAGTACTTC. Translating gives CASSEPPGETQYF.

Only one count was recorded for this clone. The V gene is TRBV4-1, the J gene TRBJ1-5; 7 bases match TRBD1. The CDR3 has 15 amino acids. J was trimmed by 3 bases and V by 0 bases; bases with no gene match: 2. In germline, CDR1 is MGHRA, CDR2 YSYEKL. CDR3 in amino acids: CASSQEQGDNQPQHF. CDR3 sequence (DNA): TGCGCCAGCAGCCAAGAGCAGGGGGACAATCAGCCCCAGCATTTT.

CDR3 DNA sequence: TGTGCTAGTGGGACACAGGGAGCTGGGGCCAACGTCCTGACTTTC. As protein: CASGTQGAGANVLTF. The chain has TRBV12-5 and TRBJ2-6, with a weak D call TRBD1 (6 bases). V lost 6 bases and J lost 2, with 11 bases in between. Germline CDR1 is LGHNT and CDR2 is FRNRAP. CDR3 size: 15 residues.

The chain employs TRBV27 and TRBJ1-1, with D perhaps matching TRBD1 (5 bases). The CDR3 is made up of 14 amino acids. Trimming shortened V by 3 bases and J by 2 bases, and 10 bases separated the two germline ends. Germline loops: CDR1 MNHEY, CDR2 SMNVEV (reference sequence). The CDR3 bases are TGTGCCAGCAGTTTGCACAGGCGAAACACTGAAGCTTTCTTT. It is translated as CASSLHRRNTEAFF.

The chain recombines TRBV5-1 with TRBJ2-2; D uncertain. Germline V gene data show CDR1 as SGHRS and CDR2 as YFSETQ. The CDR3 is made up of 15 amino acids. V shed 0 bases and J shed 0 bases, with 6 bases lying between them. The CDR3 bases are TGCGCCAGCAGCTTGGACACCGCGAACACCGGGGAGCTGTTTTTT. Its protein is CASSLDTANTGELFF.

V and J are TRBV7-6 and TRBJ1-5, with 8 bases identical to TRBD1. The junction had 5 bases not matched to a gene; V was cut back by 5 bases and J by 5 bases. CDR1 SGHVS and CDR2 FNYEAQ come from the germline V gene. The CDR3 extends over 14 amino acids. DNA of the CDR3: TGTGCCAGCAGCCCGACAGGGGACGATCAGCCCCAGCATTTT. Encoded protein: CASSPTGDDQPQHF.

V is TRBV10-3 and J is TRBJ2-5; 9 bases map to TRBD2. Trimming cost V 3 bases and J 0 bases; bases outside gene matches: 8. CDR3 size: 17 residues. Germline loops: CDR1 ENHRY, CDR2 SYGVKD. The CDR3 sequence: CAISEREAGGNQETQYF. The CDR3 DNA is TGTGCCATCAGTGAACGGGAAGCGGGAGGTAACCAAGAGACCCAGTACTTC.

This clone has more than one count but fewer than ten. The rearrangement links TRBV7-9 to TRBJ1-2; D ambiguous. The CDR3 has 16 amino acids. V gave up 2 bases and J gave up 5 bases, with 18 bases separating them. From germline, CDR1 is SEHNR and CDR2 FQNEAQ (reference sequence). The CDR3 DNA is TGTGCCAGCAGCTTAAGTGCGGCCAGTTCGGGGTATGGCTACACCTTC. Amino acids: CASSLSAASSGYGYTF.

The chain couples TRBV5-1 to TRBJ2-3, with 13 bases aligning to TRBD2. V dropped 4 bases and J dropped 4; count of bases not matched to a gene: 9. From germline, CDR1 is SGHRS and CDR2 YFSETQ. This CDR3 spans 17 amino acids. CDR3 amino acids: CASSILTSGRSADTQYF. CDR3 nucleotides: TGCGCCAGCAGCATACTGACTAGCGGGAGGAGTGCAGATACGCAGTATTTT.

This clone was seen more than once but under ten times. The chain links TRBV19 to TRBJ1-5; no reliable D call. Trimming took 5 bases from V and 1 from J, leaving 9 bases between them. The CDR3 totals 14 residues. The germline V gene has CDR1 LNHDA and CDR2 SQIVND (reference sequence). The CDR3: CASSHSGSNQPQHF. The CDR3 bases are TGTGCCAGTAGTCACAGCGGAAGCAATCAGCCCCAGCATTTT.

The chain has TRBV7-3 and TRBJ2-7; D remains unclear. The ends were cut back, 1 base at V and 3 bases at J, with 7 bases in the middle. Germline V CDR1 and CDR2: SGHTA, FQGTGA. The CDR3 has 13 amino acids. CDR3 amino acids: CASSLNGHYEQYF. Here the CDR3 DNA reads TGTGCCAGCAGCTTAAATGGGCACTACGAGCAGTACTTC.